This T cell receptor (beta chain) was sequenced for a study of blood T cell repertoires in COVID-19. Per the authors' pipeline: Researchers report that nucleated cell counts were estimated from reference gene primer amplification. The protocol was immunoSEQ multiplex PCR, while the TCRdb copy is restricted to in-frame clones and leaves out a portion. V and J calls and clone size are copied from that table; D and trimming were computed from the DNA. The sample includes around 50,000 clones, approximately 85% seen only once; the top ten take roughly 7%. The germline gives CDR1 LGHNA, CDR2 YSLEER. The CDR3 spans 15 residues. V lost 0 bases, J lost 9 bases, and 17 bases lay in between.

The chain joins TRBV4-3 to TRBJ1-1; no clear D. The clonotype was recovered from a man in his forties with acute or convalescent COVID-19. The sequencing input was peripheral blood. In nucleotides, the CDR3 is TGCGCCAGCAGCCAAGATGGAGATAGCGGAGACAAAGCTTTCTTT. Translating gives CASSQDGDSGDKAFF.